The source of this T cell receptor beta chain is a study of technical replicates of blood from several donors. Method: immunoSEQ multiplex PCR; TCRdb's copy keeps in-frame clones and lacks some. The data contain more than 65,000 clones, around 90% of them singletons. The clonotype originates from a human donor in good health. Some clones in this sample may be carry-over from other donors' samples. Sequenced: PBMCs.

In nucleotides, the CDR3 is TGCGCCAGCAGCCCGACGGGGGCGGGGGGCAATGAGCAGTTCTTC. Protein sequence: CASSPTGAGGNEQFF. The chain combines TRBV5-1 with TRBJ2-1, with 8 bases that match TRBD2. Germline trimming cut 4 bases from V and 6 bases from J; bases unmatched to any gene: 9. Germline V lookup: CDR1 SGHRS, CDR2 YFSETQ. This CDR3 has 15 amino acids.